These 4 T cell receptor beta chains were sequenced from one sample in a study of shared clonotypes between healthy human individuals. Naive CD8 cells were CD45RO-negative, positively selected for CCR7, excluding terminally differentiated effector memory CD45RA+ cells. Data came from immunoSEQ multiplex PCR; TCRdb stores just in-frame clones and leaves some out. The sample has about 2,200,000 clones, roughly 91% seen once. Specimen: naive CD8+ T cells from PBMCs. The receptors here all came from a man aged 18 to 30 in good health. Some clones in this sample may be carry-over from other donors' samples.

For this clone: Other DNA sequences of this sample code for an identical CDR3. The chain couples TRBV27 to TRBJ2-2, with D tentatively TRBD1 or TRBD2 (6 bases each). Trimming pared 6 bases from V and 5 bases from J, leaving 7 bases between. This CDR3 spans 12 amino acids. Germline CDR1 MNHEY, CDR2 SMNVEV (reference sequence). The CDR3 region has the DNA TGTGCCAGCAGAGGGGGGACCGGGGAGCTGTTTTTT. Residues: CASRGGTGELFF.

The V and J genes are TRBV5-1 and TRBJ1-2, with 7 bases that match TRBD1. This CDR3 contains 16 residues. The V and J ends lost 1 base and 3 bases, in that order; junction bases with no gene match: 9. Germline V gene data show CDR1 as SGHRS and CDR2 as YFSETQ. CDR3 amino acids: CASSLQSQGPHYGYTF. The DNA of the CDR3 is TGCGCCAGCAGCTTGCAATCACAGGGGCCACACTATGGCTACACCTTC.

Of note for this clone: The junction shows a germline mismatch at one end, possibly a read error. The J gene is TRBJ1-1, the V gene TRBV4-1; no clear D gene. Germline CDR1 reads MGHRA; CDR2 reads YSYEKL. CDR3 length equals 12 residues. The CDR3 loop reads CASSKENTEAFF. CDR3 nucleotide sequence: TGCGCCAGCAGCAAAGAGAACACTGAAGCTTTCTTT.

CDR3 protein: CASSWGGYSNQPQHF. DNA of the CDR3: TGCGCCAGCAGCTGGGGAGGTTATAGCAATCAGCCCCAGCATTTT. The chain joins TRBV5-1 to TRBJ1-5; no reliable D call. Germline CDR1 and CDR2: SGHRS and YFSETQ. The CDR3 runs to 15 residues. V shed 3 bases and J shed 0 bases, with 10 bases lying between them.